This T cell receptor beta chain was captured in a study of T cells after posttransplantation cyclophosphamide. Assay used: immunoSEQ multiplex PCR; TCRdb lists only in-frame clones, some missing. This sample comprises around 3,000 clones, none seen once only. CDR3 length: 15 residues. J lost 2 bases, V lost 3 bases, and 9 bases had no gene match. Germline V gives CDR1 GTSNPN, CDR2 SVGIG (reference sequence). Broader study findings: Later post-transplant blood repertoires were often dominated by donor CD8+ memory clones. After PTCy, TRB diversity resembled that of CNI/methotrexate controls. TRB overlap between skin or GI tissue T cells and blood was limited.

This clone was detected many times. The antigen is not known. Treatment was busulfan-fludarabine conditioning, a marrow graft, and cyclophosphamide on days +3 and +4. The source of this sequence is a male patient in his 30s who received an allogeneic stem cell transplant from a related donor, was CMV-positive, and had acute GVHD only. The T cells may come from the graft donor. This chain connects TRBV30 to TRBJ2-5, with 7 bases fitting TRBD2. The material sequenced was PBMCs, taken after allogeneic stem cell transplant with posttransplant cyclophosphamide. The DNA of the CDR3 is TGTGCCTGGAGGAAGGGCGGGGGTGCACAAGAGACCCAGTACTTC. It codes for CAWRKGGGAQETQYF.